Below are 13 T cell receptor beta chains sequenced from a single sample in a study of CD8+ T cells in alopecia areata. Treatment noted: oral pan-JAK inhibitor, 5-10 mg twice daily. RNA, once extracted, was reverse transcribed into cDNA for use as the sequencing template. Generated by immunoSEQ multiplex PCR, the TCRdb table keeps only in-frame clones and is missing some. The sample carries approximately 65,000 clones, about 43% recorded once. The sample in question was CD8+ T cells sorted from blood, obtained at roughly week 38, from a patient treated with tofacitinib. Every receptor here comes from a human donor with alopecia areata.

The gene calls are TRBV7-3 and TRBJ2-4; possibly TRBD1 or TRBD2 for D (6 bases each). CDR3 length equals 16 residues. V shed 3 bases and J shed 11 bases, with 23 bases lying between them. Germline-derived CDR1 and CDR2 are SGHTA and FQGTGA. In nucleotides, the CDR3 is TGTGCCAGCAGCTTTGGGGGCCGGGGACTCTTAGAATTTCAGTACTTC. Amino acids: CASSFGGRGLLEFQYF.

The rearrangement uses TRBV9 and TRBJ2-2; D is possibly TRBD1 or TRBD2 (5 bases each). Germline V gene sequence: CDR1 SGDLS, CDR2 YYNGEE. V shed 3 bases and J shed 0 bases, with 9 bases lying between them. This CDR3 has 15 residues. DNA of the CDR3: TGTGCCAGCAGCGCCGGGACCACGAACACCGGGGAGCTGTTTTTT. Encoded protein: CASSAGTTNTGELFF. Using reference TRBV9 and TRBJ2-2 for the parts outside the CDR3, the full variable domain is DSGVTQTPKHLITATGQRVTLRCSPRSGDLSVYWYQQSLDQGLQFLIQYYNGEERAKGNILERFSAQQFPDLHSELNLSSLELGDSALYFCASSAGTTNTGELFFGEGSRLTVL.

In its sample, this clone was seen once. V gene TRBV7-9 combines with J gene TRBJ1-2; D is ambiguous. The germline CDR1 and CDR2 sequences are SEHNR and FQNEAQ (reference sequence). The CDR3 consists of 14 residues. V gave up 1 base and J gave up 8 bases, with 14 bases separating them. The CDR3 here is CASSLVGSTEGYTF. Written as DNA, the CDR3 is TGTGCCAGCAGCTTAGTGGGCAGTACGGAGGGCTACACCTTC.

This chain links TRBV27 with TRBJ1-2; no definite D call. Germline CDR1 and CDR2: MNHEY and SMNVEV (reference sequence). V lost 6 bases to trimming and J lost 4 bases, with 18 bases between them. The CDR3 spans 15 residues. The CDR3 DNA sequence: TGTGCCAGCAGCCCCTTCCTAAACGCCCCCTATGGCTACACCTTC. Its protein is CASSPFLNAPYGYTF.

V and J are TRBV5-6 and TRBJ2-7; a weak D match, TRBD2 (6 bases). Trimming removed 0 bases at V and 7 bases at J, with 11 bases between. Per germline, CDR1 SGHDT and CDR2 YYEEEE. CDR3 length: 13 amino acids. The CDR3 here is CASSLGRGGEQYF. In nucleotides, the CDR3 is TGTGCCAGCAGCTTGGGGCGGGGCGGAGAGCAGTACTTC.

J is TRBJ1-1 and V is TRBV7-2; TRBD1 agrees at 7 bases. Trimming removed 1 base from V and 0 bases from J; junction bases left unmatched: 5. Germline V lookup: CDR1 SGHTA, CDR2 FQGNSA. The CDR3 runs to 16 residues. CDR3 sequence reads: CASSLEGDSLNTEAFF. CDR3 DNA sequence: TGTGCCAGCAGCTTAGAGGGGGACAGCTTGAACACTGAAGCTTTCTTT.

J is TRBJ2-7 and V is TRBV15; tentative D call: TRBD2 (6 bases). Germline CDR1 is LNHNV and CDR2 is YYDKDF (reference sequence). The CDR3 sequence is 13 residues long. The V and J ends lost 8 bases and 1 base respectively, with 12 bases between them. The CDR3 protein is CATGSRDSYEQYF. CDR3 nucleotide sequence: TGTGCCACCGGGTCGCGGGATTCCTACGAGCAGTACTTC.

This clone was observed many times. The CDR3 here is CASSPPSSGNTIYF. CDR3 coding DNA: TGTGCCAGCAGCCCACCGTCCTCTGGAAACACCATATATTTT. V gene TRBV28 combines with J gene TRBJ1-3; no definite D call. The germline V gene has CDR1 MDHEN and CDR2 SYDVKM. V lost 6 bases and J lost 0, with 9 bases in between. The CDR3 extends over 14 amino acids.

The chain is built from TRBV4-1 and TRBJ1-2, with D hard to call. There are 13 residues in the CDR3. Trimming pared 4 bases from V and 5 bases from J, leaving 11 bases between. Germline V gives CDR1 MGHRA, CDR2 YSYEKL. CDR3 sequence: CASSPRDGYGYTF. The CDR3, as DNA: TGCGCCAGCAGCCCCCGAGACGGATATGGCTACACCTTC.

The chain links TRBV29-1 to TRBJ2-3; 7 bases line up with TRBD2. This CDR3 is built from 14 residues. The V gene end was trimmed by 3 bases and the J gene end by 6 bases; junction bases not matched to a gene: 9. The germline gives CDR1 SQVTM, CDR2 ANQGSEA. CDR3 sequence: CSVDWGGRADTQYF. CDR3 nucleotides: TGCAGCGTTGATTGGGGCGGGAGAGCGGATACGCAGTATTTT.

The genes are TRBV7-9 and TRBJ2-6, with D perhaps matching TRBD1 (5 bases). The CDR3 is 19 residues long. Trimming removed 5 bases from V and 2 bases from J, with 22 bases in between. Germline V lookup: CDR1 SEHNR, CDR2 FQNEAQ (reference sequence). The CDR3 spells CASSRHSPRARTGANVLTF. CDR3 DNA: TGTGCCAGCAGCCGCCACTCCCCCAGGGCCCGTACTGGGGCCAACGTCCTGACTTTC. Complete variable domain (other parts from reference TRBV7-9 and TRBJ2-6): DTGVSQNPRHKITKRGQNVTFRCDPISEHNRLYWYRQTLGQGPEFLTYFQNEAQLEKSRLLSDRFSAERPKGSFSTLEIQRTEQGDSAMYLCASSRHSPRARTGANVLTFGAGSRLTVL.

This rearrangement joins TRBV13 to TRBJ1-2, with TRBD1 matching 9 bases. V gave up 5 bases and J gave up 0 bases; unmatched junction bases: 16. The CDR3 spans 19 residues. Per the germline V gene, CDR1 is PRHDT and CDR2 is FYEKMQ (reference sequence). As DNA, the CDR3 is TGTGCCAGCAGCACTTCTACCGGGACAGGGTCGAGGACTAACTATGGCTACACCTTC. Its translation: CASSTSTGTGSRTNYGYTF.

The rearrangement uses TRBV7-9 and TRBJ2-7; D may be TRBD1 or TRBD2 (5 bases each). V was clipped by 5 bases and J by 0 bases, with 17 bases between them. CDR1 is SEHNR and CDR2 is FQNEAQ in the germline V gene (reference sequence). There are 16 residues in the CDR3. CDR3 in DNA: TGTGCCAGCAGCGCTACCGGGACCGCAACCTCCTACGAGCAGTACTTC. It specifies CASSATGTATSYEQYF. Using reference TRBV7-9 and TRBJ2-7 for the parts outside the CDR3, the full variable domain is DTGVSQNPRHKITKRGQNVTFRCDPISEHNRLYWYRQTLGQGPEFLTYFQNEAQLEKSRLLSDRFSAERPKGSFSTLEIQRTEQGDSAMYLCASSATGTATSYEQYFGPGTRLTVT.